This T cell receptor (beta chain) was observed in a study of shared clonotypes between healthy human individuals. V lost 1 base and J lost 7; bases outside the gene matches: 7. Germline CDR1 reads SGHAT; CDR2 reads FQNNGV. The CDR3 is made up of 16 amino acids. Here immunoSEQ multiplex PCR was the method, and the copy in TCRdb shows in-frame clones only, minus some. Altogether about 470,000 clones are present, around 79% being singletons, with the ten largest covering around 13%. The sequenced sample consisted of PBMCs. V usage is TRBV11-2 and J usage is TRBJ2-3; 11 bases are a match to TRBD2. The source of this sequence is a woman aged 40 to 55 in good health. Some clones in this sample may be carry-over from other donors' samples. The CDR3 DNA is TGTGCCAGCAGCTTAGCAATAGCGGGGGGGGCCAATACGCAGTATTTT. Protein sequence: CASSLAIAGGANTQYF.